A selection of T cell receptor beta chains follows, all from one sample in a study of primary melanoma T cells and metastatic recurrence. Profiling relied on immunoSEQ multiplex PCR, and the TCRdb table lists in-frame clones only, not all of them. The table for this sample gives 16 clones. The sequenced sample was melanoma tumor tissue. These receptors came from a human donor with melanoma. CDR3s include the opening cysteine and the closing phenylalanine or tryptophan. A D gene is named only where the DNA matches it firmly. The size of a clone is reported for some rows only, either as once, few or many, or as a class for expanded clones.

TRBV1	TRBJ2-1	NA	NA	15	CASSQGTSGSDEQFF	TGCGCCAGCAGCCAAGGGACTAGCGGGAGCGATGAGCAGTTCTTC
TRBV6-8	TRBJ1-1	NA	NA	14	CASSPSGIYTEAFF	TGTGCCAGCAGTCCCTCAGGTATATACACTGAAGCTTTCTTT
TRBV7-5	TRBJ2-2	once	NA	15	CASSRNSGPTGELFF	TGTGCCAGCAGCCGAAATAGCGGGCCCACCGGGGAGCTGTTTTTT
TRBV30	TRBJ1-1	once	TRBD1	14	CAWSTGGILTEAFF	TGTGCCTGGAGTACAGGGGGCATTTTAACTGAAGCTTTCTTT
TRBV7-7	TRBJ2-5	NA	TRBD2	15	CASTPSGRDWETQYF	TGTGCCAGCACGCCTAGCGGGAGAGATTGGGAGACCCAGTACTTC